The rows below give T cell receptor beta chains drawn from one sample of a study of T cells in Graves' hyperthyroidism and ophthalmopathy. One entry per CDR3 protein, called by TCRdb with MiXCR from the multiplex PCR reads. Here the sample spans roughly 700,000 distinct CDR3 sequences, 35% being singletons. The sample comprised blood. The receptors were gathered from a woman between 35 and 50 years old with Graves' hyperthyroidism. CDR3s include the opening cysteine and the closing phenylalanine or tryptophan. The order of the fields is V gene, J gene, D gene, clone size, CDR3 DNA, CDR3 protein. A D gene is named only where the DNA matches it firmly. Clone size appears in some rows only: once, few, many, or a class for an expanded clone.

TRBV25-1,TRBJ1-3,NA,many,TGTGCCAGCAGTGGGAAGACTTTTGAAAACACCATATATTTT,CASSGKTFENTIYF
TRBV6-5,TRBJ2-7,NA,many,TGTGCCAGCAGTTACCTTGGAGGGGAGCAGTACTTC,CASSYLGGEQYF
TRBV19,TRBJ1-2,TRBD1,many,TGTGCCAGTGGTCAGGGGGACAGCCTTAACTATGGCTACACCTTC,CASGQGDSLNYGYTF
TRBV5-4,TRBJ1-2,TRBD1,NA,TGTGCCAGCAGCCACCGTATAGGGGGCGGAAAGAGTTATGGCTACACCTTC,CASSHRIGGGKSYGYTF
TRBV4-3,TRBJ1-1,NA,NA,TGCGCCAGCAGCCAAGGTGTATTGAACACTGAAGCTTTCTTT,CASSQGVLNTEAFF
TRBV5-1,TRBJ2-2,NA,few,TGCGCCAGCAGCTTGTTCAGGGTGAACACCGGGGAGCTGTTTTTT,CASSLFRVNTGELFF
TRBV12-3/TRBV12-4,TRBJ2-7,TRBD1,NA,TGTGCCAGCAGTGGGACAGGGAGGCCCTACGAGCAGTACTTC,CASSGTGRPYEQYF
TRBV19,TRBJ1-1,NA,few,TGTGCCAGTAGATCGACCGGCGATGAAGCTTTCTTT,CASRSTGDEAFF
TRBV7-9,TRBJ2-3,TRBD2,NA,TGTGCCAGCAGCGGCGGACTAGCGGGAGGGCCCAGCACAGATACGCAGTATTTT,CASSGGLAGGPSTDTQYF
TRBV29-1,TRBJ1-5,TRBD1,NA,TGCAGCGTTGAACAGGGGGGTAGCAATCAGCCCCAGCATTTT,CSVEQGGSNQPQHF
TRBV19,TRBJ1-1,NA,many,TGTGCCAGTAGTTCCGACGGGGCGGCGACTGAAGCTTTCTTT,CASSSDGAATEAFF
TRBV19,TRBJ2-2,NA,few,TGTGCCAGTAGTATAGTCGCGGGGACCGGGGAGCTGTTTTTT,CASSIVAGTGELFF
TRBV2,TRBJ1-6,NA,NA,TGTGCCAGCAGCCAACGAATCCCTTTGATCCAAAGCTCCTATAATTCACCCCTCCACTTT,CASSQRIPLIQSSYNSPLHF
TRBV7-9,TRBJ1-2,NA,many,TGTGCCAGCAGCTATTTAGTTTCCAGCAACGTCTATGGCTACACCTTC,CASSYLVSSNVYGYTF
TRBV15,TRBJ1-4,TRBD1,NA,TGTGCCACCAGCAGAGGACTACAGGGGGGTGAAAAACTGTTTTTT,CATSRGLQGGEKLFF
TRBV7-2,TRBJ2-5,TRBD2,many,TGTGCCAGCAGCTTTTCGGGGGAGGGGACCCAGTACTTC,CASSFSGEGTQYF
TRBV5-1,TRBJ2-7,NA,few,TGCGCCAGCAGCGACGTGGGGGCGGCCGAGCAGTACTTC,CASSDVGAAEQYF
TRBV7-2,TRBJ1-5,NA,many,TGTGCCAGCAGTTCTAACTCGTTGGGTGCCAATCAGCCCCAGCATTTT,CASSSNSLGANQPQHF
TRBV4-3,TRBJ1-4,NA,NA,TGCGCCAGCAGCCTAGAAGCTCCGGGGGTTAATGAAAAACTGTTTTTT,CASSLEAPGVNEKLFF
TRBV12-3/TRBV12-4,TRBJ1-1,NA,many,TGTGCCAGCAGCCCCCGCCCTGCGGGTGCTTTCTTT,CASSPRPAGAFF
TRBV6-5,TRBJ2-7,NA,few,TGTGCCAGCAGTCGACAGGAATCCACCTACGAGCAGTACTTC,CASSRQESTYEQYF
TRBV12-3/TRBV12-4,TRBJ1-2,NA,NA,TGTGCCAGCACCCGCTTACGATTTGACAGGCCCCAAAACTATGGCTACACCTTC,CASTRLRFDRPQNYGYTF
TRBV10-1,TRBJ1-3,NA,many,TGTGCCAGCAGCGTGTCAAGTGGAAACACCATATATTTT,CASSVSSGNTIYF
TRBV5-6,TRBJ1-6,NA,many,TGTGCCAGCAGCTTGGGTTCCAATTCACCCCTCCACTTT,CASSLGSNSPLHF
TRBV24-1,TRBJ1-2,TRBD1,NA,TGTGCCACCAGTGATGAGGGGGCTGGTGGCTACACCTTC,CATSDEGAGGYTF
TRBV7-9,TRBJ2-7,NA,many,TGTGCCAGCAGCTTGGGGGGACTTCCCTACGAGCAGTACTTC,CASSLGGLPYEQYF
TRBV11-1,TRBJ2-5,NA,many,TGTGCCAGCAGCTTAACAATAACACCTCTCCAAGAGACCCAGTACTTC,CASSLTITPLQETQYF
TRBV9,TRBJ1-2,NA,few,TGTGCCAGCAGCGCGAAGCAGGGTTTCTCTGGCTACACCTTC,CASSAKQGFSGYTF
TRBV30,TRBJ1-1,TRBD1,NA,TGTGCCTGGCGAAGACAGGGGGTGGGCACTGAAGCTTTCTTT,CAWRRQGVGTEAFF
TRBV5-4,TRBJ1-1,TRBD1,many,TGTGCCAGCAGCTTGATTGACAGGGCTGAAGCTTTCTTT,CASSLIDRAEAFF
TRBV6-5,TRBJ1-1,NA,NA,TGTGCCAGCACTGGAGAGTTTGAAGCTTTCTTT,CASTGEFEAFF
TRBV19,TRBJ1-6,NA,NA,TGTGCCAGTAGTCCTCAGGAGAGCTCCTATAATTCACCCCTCCACTTT,CASSPQESSYNSPLHF
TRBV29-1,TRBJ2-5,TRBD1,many,TGCAGCGGAGAGACAGGGGAGAAGACCCAGTACTTC,CSGETGEKTQYF
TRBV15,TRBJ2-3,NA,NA,TGTGCCACCAGCAGAGACCGACTTAGGGGGGCAGATACGCAGTATTTT,CATSRDRLRGADTQYF
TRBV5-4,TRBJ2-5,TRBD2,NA,TGTGCCAGCAGCCTGACTAGCGTCTTCGGTCAAGAGACCCAGTACTTC,CASSLTSVFGQETQYF
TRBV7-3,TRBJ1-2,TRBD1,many,TGTGCCAGCAGCGCAGGGGGGGAAGCTAACTATGGCTACACCTTC,CASSAGGEANYGYTF
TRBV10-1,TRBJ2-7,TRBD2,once,TGCGCCAGCACGCTAGCGGACCGGGCCCAGCAGTACTTC,CASTLADRAQQYF
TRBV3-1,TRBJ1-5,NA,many,TGTGCCAGCAGCCAAGGGCATGGCGAGGATCAGCCCCAGCATTTT,CASSQGHGEDQPQHF
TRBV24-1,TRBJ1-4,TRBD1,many,TGTGCCACCAGTGGAACCCCCGGGACAGGGGATGAAAAACTGTTTTTT,CATSGTPGTGDEKLFF
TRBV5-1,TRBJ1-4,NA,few,TGCGCCAGCAGCTTGGAAGGGGGGGCCGGGTTGTTTTTT,CASSLEGGAGLFF
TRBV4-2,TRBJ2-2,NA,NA,TGTGCCAGCAGCCGTGTGGCACAGGGTGATTCCGGGGAGCTGTTTTTT,CASSRVAQGDSGELFF
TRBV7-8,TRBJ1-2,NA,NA,TGCGCCAGCAGCCAAGTTGGGCGGTTCTATGGCTACACCTTC,CASSQVGRFYGYTF
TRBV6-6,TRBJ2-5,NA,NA,TGTGCCAGCAGTGAAGGGGACACCGGTAGGGAGACCCAGTACTTC,CASSEGDTGRETQYF